These 24 T cell receptor beta chains came from one sample sequenced in a study of T cell responses to AZD1222 COVID-19 vaccine. Repertoires were generated with immunoSEQ multiplex PCR, while TCRdb's copy carries only in-frame clones and drops some. The repertoire holds 95,000 to 150,000 clones, with roughly 84% as singletons. The input for sequencing was peripheral blood, taken on day 0 of AZD1222 vaccination. The source is an adult in good health.

V is TRBV5-1 and J is TRBJ1-1; D uncertain. CDR1 SGHRS and CDR2 YFSETQ come from the germline V gene. The CDR3 length is 11 residues. Trimming cost V 5 bases and J 1 base, with 3 bases left between them. This CDR3 is CASSKNTEAFF. The CDR3 region has the DNA TGCGCCAGCAGTAAGAACACTGAAGCTTTCTTT.

The rearrangement uses TRBV12-5 and TRBJ2-3, with a possible D match to TRBD1 (5 bases). The CDR3 is 14 amino acids. The V gene lost 6 bases and the J gene lost 2 bases, with 12 bases spanning the gap. The V gene's germline CDR1 is LGHNT and CDR2 FRNRAP. CDR3 sequence: CASGRQYPTDTQYF. The CDR3 DNA follows: TGTGCTAGTGGGCGACAGTATCCCACAGATACGCAGTATTTT. Complete variable domain (other parts from reference TRBV12-5 and TRBJ2-3): DARVTQTPRHKVTEMGQEVTMRCQPILGHNTVFWYRQTMMQGLELLAYFRNRAPLDDSGMPKDRFSAEMPDATLATLKIQPSEPRDSAVYFCASGRQYPTDTQYFGPGTRLTVL.

This sequence joins TRBV7-2 and TRBJ2-2; D perhaps matches TRBD2 (6 bases). The CDR3 sequence is 14 residues long. Germline V gene lookup returns CDR1 SGHTA and CDR2 FQGNSA. Trimming stripped 4 bases from V and 5 bases from J, with 11 bases between. The CDR3, as DNA: TGTGCCAGCAGCTCAGCGGGCGCGACCGGGGAGCTGTTTTTT. It translates to CASSSAGATGELFF.

This clone was counted only a few times. This chain uses TRBV7-6 with TRBJ1-2, with D tentatively TRBD1 (5 bases). The germline CDR1 and CDR2 sequences are SGHVS and FNYEAQ. The length of the CDR3 is 12 residues. The V and J ends lost 5 bases and 5 bases respectively, with 9 bases between them. Written as DNA, the CDR3 is TGTGCCAGCAGCCGGGGGGGGTATGGCTACACCTTC. It encodes CASSRGGYGYTF.

V usage is TRBV5-1 and J usage is TRBJ2-7, with D possibly TRBD1 on 6 matching bases. Deletions cut 1 base from V and 6 bases from J, with 17 bases between. CDR3 length: 15 amino acids. CDR1 SGHRS and CDR2 YFSETQ come from the germline V gene. CDR3 residues: CASSLQGTLNGEQYF. DNA for the CDR3: TGCGCCAGCAGCTTGCAGGGGACCCTGAATGGCGAGCAGTACTTC.

The chain recombines TRBV6-5 with TRBJ1-5; D is ambiguous. The CDR3 totals 15 residues. Germline CDR1 reads MNHEY; CDR2 reads SVGAGI. V was cut by 0 bases and J by 2 bases, with 8 bases left in between. The CDR3 DNA reads TGTGCCAGCAGTTACTCGCCGGACGGCAATCAGCCCCAGCATTTT. Its protein is CASSYSPDGNQPQHF.

The V and J genes are TRBV7-9 and TRBJ1-1; possible D gene TRBD1, 5 bases. The CDR3 extends over 14 amino acids. CDR1 and CDR2 (germline): SEHNR, FQNEAQ (reference sequence). V was trimmed by 6 bases and J by 4 bases, leaving 15 bases between them. In DNA form, the CDR3 reads TGTGCCAGCAGAACCCCGGGGGGGACCACTGAAGCTTTCTTT. Translating gives CASRTPGGTTEAFF.

The genes are TRBV30 and TRBJ1-6; possibly TRBD1 for D (5 bases). Between the trimmed V and J ends, which lost 5 bases and 3 bases, there was a span of 20 bases. Germline V gives CDR1 GTSNPN, CDR2 SVGIG (reference sequence). The CDR3 is 17 amino acids. The CDR3 DNA reads TGTGCCTGGGAACGGGGACTATCGGCGGGCTATAATTCACCCCTCCACTTT. It translates to CAWERGLSAGYNSPLHF.

V gene TRBV28 combines with J gene TRBJ1-2, with D maybe TRBD1 (5 bases). Germline lookup yields CDR1 MDHEN and CDR2 SYDVKM. The CDR3 is made up of 14 amino acids. The V end lost 7 bases, the J end lost 1 base, and 13 bases lay between the germline ends. This CDR3 reads CASIDSNLNYGYTF. The CDR3 DNA sequence: TGTGCCAGCATAGACAGTAACCTTAACTATGGCTACACCTTC.

J is TRBJ2-7 and V is TRBV25-1, with 7 positions matching TRBD1. V lost 6 bases, J lost 4 bases, and 9 bases stayed unmatched. This CDR3 region has 14 residues. Germline CDR1 is MGHDK and CDR2 is SYGVNS. The CDR3 loop reads CASSPPGQSYEQYF. The CDR3 DNA reads as TGTGCCAGCAGCCCACCGGGACAGAGTTACGAGCAGTACTTC.

This rearrangement joins TRBV7-6 to TRBJ2-2; D may match TRBD1 or TRBD2 (5 bases each). V lost 5 bases to trimming and J lost 15 bases, with 13 bases between them. CDR3 length: 11 amino acids. Germline V CDR1 and CDR2: SGHVS, FNYEAQ. CDR3: CASSPGTRVFF. The CDR3 DNA reads as TGTGCCAGCAGCCCCGGGACCCGGGTGTTTTTT.

V is TRBV5-4 and J is TRBJ2-2; TRBD2 agrees at 10 bases. CDR1 is SGHNT and CDR2 is YYREEE in the germline V gene (reference sequence). The CDR3 covers 17 residues. V dropped 3 bases and J dropped 6; count of bases not matched to a gene: 11. CDR3 loop: CASSSAAGGLFSGELFF. As DNA, the CDR3 is TGTGCCAGCAGCTCGGCAGCGGGGGGGCTTTTCTCCGGGGAGCTGTTTTTT.

This chain joins TRBV19 and TRBJ2-2; 10 bases fit TRBD1. The CDR3 covers 15 residues. V trimming: 5 bases; J trimming: 5 bases; junction bases outside the gene matches: 5. CDR1 is LNHDA, CDR2 SQIVND, per germline (reference sequence). CDR3 in amino acids: CASSPGGQGTGELFF. The CDR3 DNA reads as TGTGCCAGTAGTCCAGGGGGACAGGGGACCGGGGAGCTGTTTTTT.

The chain joins TRBV6-5 to TRBJ2-1, with 9 bases that match TRBD1. CDR1 and CDR2 from the germline V gene are MNHEY and SVGAGI. After removal of 1 base from V and 2 bases from J, the junction contained 3 bases not matched to a gene. The CDR3 totals 16 residues. The CDR3 bases are TGTGCCAGCAGTTACTACAGGGGGCGAGCCTACAATGAGCAGTTCTTC. Amino acids: CASSYYRGRAYNEQFF.

The rearrangement uses TRBV25-1 and TRBJ2-4, with D tentatively TRBD1 or TRBD2 (5 bases each). The germline V gene encodes CDR1 MGHDK and CDR2 SYGVNS. This CDR3 has 14 residues. Deletions cut 7 bases from V and 1 base from J, with 11 bases between. In DNA form, the CDR3 reads TGTGCCAGCACGGACTGGGGCGCCAAAAACATTCAGTACTTC. This gives the protein CASTDWGAKNIQYF. The full variable domain, completed using reference TRBV25-1 and TRBJ2-4, is EADIYQTPRYLVIGTGKKITLECSQTMGHDKMYWYQQDPGMELHLIHYSYGVNSTEKGDLSSESTVSRIRTEHFPLTLESARPSHTSQYLCASTDWGAKNIQYFGAGTRLSVL.

The V and J genes are TRBV20-1 and TRBJ1-1; D not resolved. The CDR3 spans 11 residues. Trimming took 5 bases from V and 8 from J, leaving 12 bases between them. Germline V gives CDR1 DFQATT, CDR2 SNEGSKA (reference sequence). CDR3 DNA: TGCAGTGCTCCTCGGGGTCACGAAGCTTTCTTT. The encoded protein is CSAPRGHEAFF.

The chain recombines TRBV19 with TRBJ1-5; tentative D call: TRBD1 (6 bases). Trimming stripped 3 bases from V and 1 base from J, with 13 bases between. This CDR3 region has 16 residues. Germline-derived CDR1 and CDR2 are LNHDA and SQIVND (reference sequence). The DNA of the CDR3 is TGTGCCAGTAGTATCCGACAGGAATGGAGCAATCAGCCCCAGCATTTT. Protein product: CASSIRQEWSNQPQHF.

CDR3 protein: CAWRLGGYEQYF. As DNA, the CDR3 is TGTGCCTGGAGGTTGGGTGGCTACGAGCAGTACTTC. V and J are TRBV30 and TRBJ2-7, with D unresolved. V lost 3 bases to trimming and J lost 3 bases, with 9 bases between them. CDR3 size: 12 residues. CDR1 GTSNPN and CDR2 SVGIG come from the germline V gene (reference sequence). The whole variable domain, filled in from reference TRBV30 and TRBJ2-7, reads SQTIHQWPATLVQPVGSPLSLECTVEGTSNPNLYWYRQAAGRGLQLLFYSVGIGQISSEVPQNLSASRPQDRQFILSSKKLLLSDSGFYLCAWRLGGYEQYFGPGTRLTVT.

V usage is TRBV5-5 and J usage is TRBJ1-1; 10 bases are a match to TRBD1. Germline V CDR1 and CDR2: SGHKS, YYEKEE (reference sequence). This CDR3 region has 15 residues. Unmatched junction bases numbered 7, after V lost 0 bases and J lost 8 bases. The CDR3 protein is CASSLGGQGRLEAFF. The CDR3 nucleotides are TGTGCCAGCAGCTTGGGGGGACAGGGGCGCTTAGAAGCTTTCTTT.

The J gene is TRBJ1-1, the V gene TRBV3-1 (or the pseudogene TRBV3-2); a possible D gene is TRBD1 (5 bases). Germline V gene data show CDR1 as LGHDT and CDR2 as YNNKEL (reference sequence). Between the trimmed V and J ends, which lost 5 bases and 1 base, there was a span of 14 bases. The CDR3 totals 15 residues. CDR3 protein: CASSSDGQGNTEAFF. The CDR3 bases are TGTGCCAGCAGCTCAGACGGGCAGGGGAACACTGAAGCTTTCTTT.

V gene TRBV5-1 combines with J gene TRBJ1-2; D possibly corresponds to TRBD1 (5 bases). This CDR3 has 17 residues. Per the germline V gene, CDR1 is SGHRS and CDR2 is YFSETQ. Trimming removed 0 bases at V and 3 bases at J, with 18 bases between. The CDR3 region has the DNA TGCGCCAGCAGCTTGGCCGGGACGGCATCGGGGGACTATGGCTACACCTTC. Protein: CASSLAGTASGDYGYTF.

The chain combines TRBV3-1 (or the pseudogene TRBV3-2) with TRBJ1-5, with D unresolved. Germline CDR1 and CDR2: LGHDT and YNNKEL (reference sequence). Trimming removed 2 bases from V and 4 bases from J, with 9 bases in between. This CDR3 comprises 14 residues. This CDR3 is CASSQLGRNQPQHF. CDR3 nucleotides: TGTGCCAGCAGCCAATTAGGGCGGAATCAGCCCCAGCATTTT.

The rearrangement joins TRBV7-2 to TRBJ2-2; 7 positions agree with TRBD1. The germline gives CDR1 SGHTA, CDR2 FQGNSA. The CDR3 has 15 amino acids. Unmatched junction bases numbered 7, after V lost 5 bases and J lost 4 bases. CDR3 bases: TGTGCCAGCAGCCTCGACAGGGTGCGCACCGGGGAGCTGTTTTTT. This encodes CASSLDRVRTGELFF. Supplemented by reference TRBV7-2 and TRBJ2-2, the full variable domain reads GAGVSQSPSNKVTEKGKDVELRCDPISGHTALYWYRQSLGQGLEFLIYFQGNSAPDKSGLPSDRFSAERTGGSVSTLTIQRTQQEDSAVYLCASSLDRVRTGELFFGEGSRLTVL.

This clone appeared a single time. V and J are TRBV18 and TRBJ2-1, with TRBD1 matching 7 bases. CDR1 and CDR2 from the germline V gene are KGHSH and LQKENI. V dropped 3 bases and J dropped 3; count of bases not matched to a gene: 11. The CDR3 extends over 17 amino acids. The CDR3 loop is CASSPGTTGAGYNEQFF. As DNA, the CDR3 is TGTGCCAGCTCACCGGGCACTACAGGGGCGGGCTACAATGAGCAGTTCTTC.